The clone carrying this T cell receptor beta chain came up a few times. Its target is not known. Trimming cost V 5 bases and J 3 bases, with 10 bases left between them. This CDR3 contains 13 residues. Germline assignment: CDR1 SNHLY and CDR2 FYNNEI. PCR amplification relied on 60 Vbeta primers (plus 13 Jbeta primers). Under the authors' procedure: Unique TCR beta chains totaled roughly 80 million in a later count, with around 11 million of them shared. TCRdb's table, derived via immunoSEQ multiplex PCR, lists solely in-frame clones and lacks some. The V and J calls and clone size were taken over from that table, and D and trimming were inferred from the DNA. Counted here are some 120,000 clones, roughly 18% occurring once; the ten biggest clones make up about 3.1%. This specimen belongs to a study of cytomegalovirus exposure and HLA in healthy donors. General study findings and limits: Donors were assumed by presence/absence analyses to have roughly uniform sequencing depth. Several of the most significant clusters appeared, in a later analysis, to be linked to common viral pathogens.

The chain recombines TRBV2 with TRBJ1-2; unclear D gene. The sequenced sample was PBMCs. The source of this sequence is a female donor in good health and CMV-seropositive. The CDR3 nucleotides read TGTGCCAGCAGTCCCAGGAATTACTATGGCTACACCTTC. Its protein is CASSPRNYYGYTF.